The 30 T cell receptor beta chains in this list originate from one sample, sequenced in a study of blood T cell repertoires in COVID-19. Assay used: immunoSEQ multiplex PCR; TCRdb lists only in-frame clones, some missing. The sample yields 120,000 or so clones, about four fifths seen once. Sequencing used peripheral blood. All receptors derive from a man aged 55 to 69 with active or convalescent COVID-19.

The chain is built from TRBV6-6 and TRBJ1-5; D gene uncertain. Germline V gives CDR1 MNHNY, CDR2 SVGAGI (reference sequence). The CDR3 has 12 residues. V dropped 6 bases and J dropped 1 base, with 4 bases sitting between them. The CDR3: CASSLSNQPQHF. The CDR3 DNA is TGTGCCAGCAGCTTAAGCAATCAGCCCCAGCATTTT.

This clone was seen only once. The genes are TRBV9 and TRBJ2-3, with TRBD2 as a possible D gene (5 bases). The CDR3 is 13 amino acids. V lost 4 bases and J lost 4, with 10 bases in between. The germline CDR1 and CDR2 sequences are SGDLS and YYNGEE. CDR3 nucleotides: TGTGCCAGCAGCTTCGCGAGGGCAGATACGCAGTATTTT. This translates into CASSFARADTQYF.

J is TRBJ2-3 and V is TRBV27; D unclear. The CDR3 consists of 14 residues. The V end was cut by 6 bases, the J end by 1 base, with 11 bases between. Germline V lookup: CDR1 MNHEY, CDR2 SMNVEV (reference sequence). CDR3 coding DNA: TGTGCCAGCAGAGGAGTGTCGGGCACAGATACGCAGTATTTT. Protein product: CASRGVSGTDTQYF.

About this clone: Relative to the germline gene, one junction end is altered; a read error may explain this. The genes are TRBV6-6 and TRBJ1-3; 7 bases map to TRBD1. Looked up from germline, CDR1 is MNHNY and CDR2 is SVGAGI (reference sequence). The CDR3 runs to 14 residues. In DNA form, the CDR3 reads TGTGCCAGCAGCTCCAAGGGGGCTGGAGACACCATATATTTT. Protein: CASSSKGAGDTIYF.

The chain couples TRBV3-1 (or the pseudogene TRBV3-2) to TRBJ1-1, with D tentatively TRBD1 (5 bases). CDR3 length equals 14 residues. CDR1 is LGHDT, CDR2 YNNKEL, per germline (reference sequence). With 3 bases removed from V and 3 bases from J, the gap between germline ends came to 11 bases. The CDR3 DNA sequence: TGTGCCAGCAGCCAGGTAACAGGTGACACTGAAGCTTTCTTT. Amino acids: CASSQVTGDTEAFF.

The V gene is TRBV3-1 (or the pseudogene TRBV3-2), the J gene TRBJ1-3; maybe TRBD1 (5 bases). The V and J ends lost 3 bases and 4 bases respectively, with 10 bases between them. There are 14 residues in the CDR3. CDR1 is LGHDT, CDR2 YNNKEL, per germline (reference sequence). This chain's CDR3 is CASSQQGTGNTIYF. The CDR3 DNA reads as TGTGCCAGCAGCCAGCAGGGAACCGGAAACACCATATATTTT.

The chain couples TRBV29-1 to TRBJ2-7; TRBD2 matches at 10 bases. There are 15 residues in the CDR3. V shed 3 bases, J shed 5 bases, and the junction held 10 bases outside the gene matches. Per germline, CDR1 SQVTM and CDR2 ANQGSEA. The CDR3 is CSVEGREAGGHEQYF. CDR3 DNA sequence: TGCAGCGTTGAGGGTAGAGAAGCGGGAGGGCACGAGCAGTACTTC.

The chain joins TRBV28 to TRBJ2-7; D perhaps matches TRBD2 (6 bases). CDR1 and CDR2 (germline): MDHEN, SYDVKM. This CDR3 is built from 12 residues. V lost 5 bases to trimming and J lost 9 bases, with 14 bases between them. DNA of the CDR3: TGTGCCAGCAGTGCAGGAGCAGCGGGGCAGTACTTC. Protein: CASSAGAAGQYF.

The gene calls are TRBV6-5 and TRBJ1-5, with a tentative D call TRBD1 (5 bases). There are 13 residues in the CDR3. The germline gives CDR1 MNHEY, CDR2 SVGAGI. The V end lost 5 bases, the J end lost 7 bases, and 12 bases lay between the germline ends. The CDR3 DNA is TGTGCCAGCAGTATGGAGGGGAACCAGCCCCAGCATTTT. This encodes CASSMEGNQPQHF.

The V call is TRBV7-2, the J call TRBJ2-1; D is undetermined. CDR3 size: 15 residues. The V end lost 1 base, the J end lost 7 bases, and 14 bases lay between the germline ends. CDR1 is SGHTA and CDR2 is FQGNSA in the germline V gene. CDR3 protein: CASSLDRLPQNEQFF. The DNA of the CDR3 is TGTGCCAGCAGCTTAGACCGACTTCCTCAGAATGAGCAGTTCTTC.

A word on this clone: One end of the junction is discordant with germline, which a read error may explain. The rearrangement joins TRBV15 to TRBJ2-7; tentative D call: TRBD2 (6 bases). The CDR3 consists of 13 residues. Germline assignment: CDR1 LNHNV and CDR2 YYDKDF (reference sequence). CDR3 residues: CATSRDVTGLRAF. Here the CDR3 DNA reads TGTGCCACCAGCAGAGATGTTACGGGACTCCGGGCTTTC.

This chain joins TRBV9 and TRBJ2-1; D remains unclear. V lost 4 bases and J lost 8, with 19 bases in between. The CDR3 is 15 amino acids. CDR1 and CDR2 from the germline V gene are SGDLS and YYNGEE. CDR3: CASSPTAPHSHEQFF. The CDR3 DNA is TGTGCCAGCAGCCCCACCGCGCCCCACTCCCATGAGCAGTTCTTC.

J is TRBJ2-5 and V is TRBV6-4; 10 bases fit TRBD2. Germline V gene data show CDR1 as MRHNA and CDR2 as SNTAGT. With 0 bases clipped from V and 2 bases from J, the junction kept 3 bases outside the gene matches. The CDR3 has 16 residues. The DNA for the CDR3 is TGTGCCAGCAGTGACTCCCTAGCGGGGGTACAAGAGACCCAGTACTTC. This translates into CASSDSLAGVQETQYF.

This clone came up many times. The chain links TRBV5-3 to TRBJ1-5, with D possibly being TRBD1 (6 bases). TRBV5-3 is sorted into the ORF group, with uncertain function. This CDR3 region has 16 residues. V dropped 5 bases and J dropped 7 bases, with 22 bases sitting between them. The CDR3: CARSSGHLEPRQPQHF. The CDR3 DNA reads TGTGCCAGAAGTTCGGGACACTTAGAACCCAGGCAGCCCCAGCATTTT.

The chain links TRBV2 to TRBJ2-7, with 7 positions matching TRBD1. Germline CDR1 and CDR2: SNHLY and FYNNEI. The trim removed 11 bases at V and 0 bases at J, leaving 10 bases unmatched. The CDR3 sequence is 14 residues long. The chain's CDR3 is CAGGQTLSSYEQYF. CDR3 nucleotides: TGTGCCGGGGGACAGACTTTAAGCTCCTACGAGCAGTACTTC.

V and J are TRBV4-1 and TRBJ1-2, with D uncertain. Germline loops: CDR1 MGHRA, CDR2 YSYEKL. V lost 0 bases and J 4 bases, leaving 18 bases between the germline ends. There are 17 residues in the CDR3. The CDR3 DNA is TGCGCCAGCAGCCAAGATTTTGTCGGTGTTGAATCCTATGGCTACACCTTC. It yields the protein CASSQDFVGVESYGYTF.

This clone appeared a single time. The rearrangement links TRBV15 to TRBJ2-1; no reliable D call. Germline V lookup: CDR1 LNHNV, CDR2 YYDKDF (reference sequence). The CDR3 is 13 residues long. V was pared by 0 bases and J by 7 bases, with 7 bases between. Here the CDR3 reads CATSREGGNEQFF. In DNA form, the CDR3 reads TGTGCCACCAGCAGAGAAGGCGGAAATGAGCAGTTCTTC.

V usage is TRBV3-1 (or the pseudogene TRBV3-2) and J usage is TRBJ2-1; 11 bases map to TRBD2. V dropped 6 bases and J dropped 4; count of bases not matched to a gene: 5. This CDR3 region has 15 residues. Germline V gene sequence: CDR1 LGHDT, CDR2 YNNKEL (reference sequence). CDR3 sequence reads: CASRLRTSGYNEQFF. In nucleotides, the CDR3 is TGTGCCAGCAGGCTTAGGACTAGCGGGTACAATGAGCAGTTCTTC.

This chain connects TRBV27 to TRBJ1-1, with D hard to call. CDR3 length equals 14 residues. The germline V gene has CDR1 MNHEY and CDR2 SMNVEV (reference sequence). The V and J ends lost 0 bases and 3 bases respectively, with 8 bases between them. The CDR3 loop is CASSLSQIDTEAFF. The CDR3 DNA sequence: TGTGCCAGCAGTTTATCCCAAATAGACACTGAAGCTTTCTTT.

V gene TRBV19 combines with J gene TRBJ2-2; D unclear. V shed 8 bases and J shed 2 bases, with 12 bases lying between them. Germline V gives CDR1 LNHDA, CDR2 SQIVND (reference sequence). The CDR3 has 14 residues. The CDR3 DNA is TGTGCCAGTCACCCAAGAACTAACACCGGGGAGCTGTTTTTT. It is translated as CASHPRTNTGELFF.

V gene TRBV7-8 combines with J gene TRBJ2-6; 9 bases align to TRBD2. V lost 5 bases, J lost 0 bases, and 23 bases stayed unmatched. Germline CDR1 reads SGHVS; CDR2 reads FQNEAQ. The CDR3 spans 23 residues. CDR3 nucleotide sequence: TGTGCCAGCAGCCGTATTCTCGCCGGGACTAGCTCTGGCTCCCACTCTGGGGCCAACGTCCTGACTTTC. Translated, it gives CASSRILAGTSSGSHSGANVLTF. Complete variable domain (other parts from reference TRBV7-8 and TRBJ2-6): GAGVSQSPRYKVAKRGQDVALRCDPISGHVSLFWYQQALGQGPEFLTYFQNEAQLDKSGLPSDRFFAERPEGSVSTLKIQRTQQEDSAVYLCASSRILAGTSSGSHSGANVLTFGAGSRLTVL.

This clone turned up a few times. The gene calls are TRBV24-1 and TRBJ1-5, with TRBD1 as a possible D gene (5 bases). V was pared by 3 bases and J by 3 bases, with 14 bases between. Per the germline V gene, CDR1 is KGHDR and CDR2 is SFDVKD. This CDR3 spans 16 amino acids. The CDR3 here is CATSDTSEGPNQPQHF. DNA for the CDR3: TGTGCCACCAGTGATACGTCGGAGGGGCCCAATCAGCCCCAGCATTTT.

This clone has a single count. In nucleotides, the CDR3 is TGTGCCAGCCCGTACTGCGGGGAAGAGACCCAGTACTTC. Translated: CASPYCGEETQYF. The rearrangement uses TRBV5-7 and TRBJ2-5; tentative D call: TRBD2 (6 bases). TRBV5-7 counts as an open reading frame of uncertain function. CDR3 length: 13 amino acids. Between the trimmed V and J ends, which lost 7 bases and 3 bases, there was a span of 13 bases.

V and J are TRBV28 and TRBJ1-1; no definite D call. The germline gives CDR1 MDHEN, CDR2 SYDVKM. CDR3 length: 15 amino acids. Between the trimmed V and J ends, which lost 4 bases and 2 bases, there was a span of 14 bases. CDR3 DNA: TGTGCCAGCAGTTCTACCTCCTCGATAAACACTGAAGCTTTCTTT. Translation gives CASSSTSSINTEAFF. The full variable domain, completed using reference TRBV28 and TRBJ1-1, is DVKVTQSSRYLVKRTGEKVFLECVQDMDHENMFWYRQDPGLGLRLIYFSYDVKMKEKGDIPEGYSVSREKKERFSLILESASTNQTSMYLCASSSTSSINTEAFFGQGTRLTVV.

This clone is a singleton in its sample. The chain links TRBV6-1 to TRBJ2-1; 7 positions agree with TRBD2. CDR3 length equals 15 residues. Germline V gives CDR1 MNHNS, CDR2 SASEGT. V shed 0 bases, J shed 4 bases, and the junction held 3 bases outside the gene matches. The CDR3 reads CASSEAGAGYNEQFF. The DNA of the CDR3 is TGTGCCAGCAGTGAAGCGGGAGCGGGGTACAATGAGCAGTTCTTC.

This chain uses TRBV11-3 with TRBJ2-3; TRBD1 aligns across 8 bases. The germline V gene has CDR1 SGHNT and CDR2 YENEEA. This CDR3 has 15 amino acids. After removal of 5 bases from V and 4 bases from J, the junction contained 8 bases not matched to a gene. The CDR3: CASSPGGEGPDTQYF. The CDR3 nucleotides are TGTGCCAGCAGCCCAGGGGGCGAGGGTCCAGATACGCAGTATTTT.

This CDR3 is CASSYDGGKKYGYTF. CDR3 nucleotides: TGTGCCAGCAGTTACGACGGAGGGAAGAAGTATGGCTACACCTTC. The chain carries TRBV6-5 and TRBJ1-2; unclear D gene. CDR1 MNHEY and CDR2 SVGAGI come from the germline V gene. This CDR3 is 15 amino acids long. Trimming stripped 2 bases from V and 5 bases from J, with 15 bases between.

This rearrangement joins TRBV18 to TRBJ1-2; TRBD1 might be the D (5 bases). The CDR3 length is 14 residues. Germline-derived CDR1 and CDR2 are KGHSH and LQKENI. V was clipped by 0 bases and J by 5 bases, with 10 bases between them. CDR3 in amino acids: CASSPPSKGYGYTF. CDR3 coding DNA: TGTGCCAGCTCACCACCATCTAAGGGGTATGGCTACACCTTC.

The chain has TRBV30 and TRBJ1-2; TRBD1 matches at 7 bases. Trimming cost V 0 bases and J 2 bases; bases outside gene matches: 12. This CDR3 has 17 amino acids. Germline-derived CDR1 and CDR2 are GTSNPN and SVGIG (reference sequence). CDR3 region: CAWSVITGTVFNYGYTF. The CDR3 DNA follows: TGTGCCTGGAGTGTTATTACGGGGACAGTTTTCAACTATGGCTACACCTTC.

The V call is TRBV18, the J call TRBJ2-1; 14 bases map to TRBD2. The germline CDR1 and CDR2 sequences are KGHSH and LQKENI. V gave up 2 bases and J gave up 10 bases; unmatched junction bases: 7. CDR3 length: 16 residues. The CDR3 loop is CASSPAGTSGRGEQFF. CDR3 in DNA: TGTGCCAGCTCACCAGCAGGGACTAGCGGGAGAGGGGAGCAGTTCTTC. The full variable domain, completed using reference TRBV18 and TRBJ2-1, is NAGVMQNPRHLVRRRGQEARLRCSPMKGHSHVYWYRQLPEEGLKFMVYLQKENIIDESGMPKERFSAEFPKEGPSILRIQQVVRGDSAAYFCASSPAGTSGRGEQFFGPGTRLTVL.